These 16 T cell receptor beta chains came from one sample sequenced in a study of shared clonotypes between healthy human individuals. Some clones are missing from TCRdb's copy, which holds only in-frame ones; the method was immunoSEQ multiplex PCR. The sample has about 480,000 clones; roughly 85% are singletons. The sequenced sample consisted of PBMCs. The origin of the receptors is a woman in her 40s in good health. Some clones in this sample may be carry-over from other donors' samples.

This clone was counted many times. At one end the junction does not follow the germline gene, possibly because of a read error. This chain connects TRBV7-7 to TRBJ2-1; D gene unclear. This CDR3 contains 14 residues. The germline V gene has CDR1 SSHAT and CDR2 FNYEAQ (reference sequence). DNA for the CDR3: TGTGCTAGCAGCTTAGTCTGGTCTTACAATGAGCAGTTCTTC. As protein: CASSLVWSYNEQFF.

This chain uses TRBV7-2 with TRBJ2-7; TRBD2 agrees at 14 bases. The V gene end was trimmed by 5 bases and the J gene end by 6 bases; junction bases not matched to a gene: 6. Germline assignment: CDR1 SGHTA and CDR2 FQGNSA. The length of the CDR3 is 15 residues. This CDR3 is CASSPGTSGSGEQYF. CDR3 DNA sequence: TGTGCCAGCAGCCCCGGGACTAGCGGGAGTGGCGAGCAGTACTTC. The complete variable domain, with remaining parts taken from reference TRBV7-2 and TRBJ2-7, reads GAGVSQSPSNKVTEKGKDVELRCDPISGHTALYWYRQSLGQGLEFLIYFQGNSAPDKSGLPSDRFSAERTGGSVSTLTIQRTQQEDSAVYLCASSPGTSGSGEQYFGPGTRLTVT.

The chain joins TRBV2 to TRBJ2-3; D not resolved. The CDR3 is 12 amino acids. The V gene's germline CDR1 is SNHLY and CDR2 FYNNEI. Trimming removed 7 bases at V and 5 bases at J, with 10 bases between. The CDR3 DNA reads as TGTGCCAGCAAGAGAACGGGAGATACGCAGTATTTT. Translation gives CASKRTGDTQYF.

The genes are TRBV25-1 and TRBJ2-7; 8 bases map to TRBD2. The J segment lost 2 bases and the V segment lost 4 bases, leaving 7 bases of the junction unmatched. The CDR3 has 15 residues. Germline V CDR1 and CDR2: MGHDK, SYGVNS. CDR3 loop: CASSGRLASPYEQYF. For the CDR3, the DNA is TGTGCCAGCAGTGGCAGACTAGCGTCCCCCTACGAGCAGTACTTC.

In this sample, this clone turned up once. Other DNA sequences in the sample encode the same CDR3. V usage is TRBV9 and J usage is TRBJ2-7, with TRBD2 identical over 9 bases. Per the germline V gene, CDR1 is SGDLS and CDR2 is YYNGEE. CDR3 length equals 15 residues. After removal of 0 bases from V and 1 base from J, the junction contained 2 bases not matched to a gene. The chain's CDR3 is CASSVGSGSSYEQYF. CDR3 DNA: TGTGCCAGCAGCGTAGGTAGCGGGAGTTCCTACGAGCAGTACTTC.

The V and J genes are TRBV7-9 and TRBJ2-5; 9 bases map to TRBD2. The CDR3 runs 15 residues. V shed 3 bases, J shed 2 bases, and the junction held 4 bases outside the gene matches. Germline CDR1 is SEHNR and CDR2 is FQNEAQ (reference sequence). The CDR3: CASSFTGLAQETQYF. The DNA for the CDR3 is TGTGCCAGCAGCTTTACGGGACTAGCACAAGAGACCCAGTACTTC.

This sequence joins TRBV7-9 and TRBJ2-1; D could derive from TRBD1 or TRBD2 (5 bases each). CDR1 is SEHNR and CDR2 is FQNEAQ in the germline V gene (reference sequence). This CDR3 region has 12 residues. The V end lost 1 base, the J end lost 10 bases, and 8 bases lay between the germline ends. CDR3 amino acids: CASSLVWGEQFF. The CDR3 DNA is TGTGCCAGCAGCTTAGTTTGGGGGGAGCAGTTCTTC.

The chain uses TRBV4-1 and TRBJ1-4; the D gene is possibly TRBD1 (5 bases). The V and J ends lost 1 base and 6 bases respectively, with 12 bases between them. The CDR3 has 15 amino acids. Germline lookup yields CDR1 MGHRA and CDR2 YSYEKL. CDR3 in amino acids: CASSQGQLIDEKLFF. In nucleotides, the CDR3 is TGCGCCAGCAGCCAAGGACAGCTCATAGATGAAAAACTGTTTTTT.

The sample holds one count of this clone. Other nucleotide sequences in the sample specify the same CDR3. The rearrangement joins TRBV5-1 to TRBJ2-7, with D perhaps TRBD1 (6 bases). Germline assignment: CDR1 SGHRS and CDR2 YFSETQ. Trimming cost V 4 bases and J 0 bases, with 8 bases left between them. The CDR3 is 13 amino acids. Here the CDR3 DNA reads TGCGCCAGCAGCCCGGACAGCTCCTACGAGCAGTACTTC. This encodes CASSPDSSYEQYF.

A few counts support this clone. The chain couples TRBV10-3 to TRBJ1-3, with D possibly matching TRBD1 (6 bases). Trimming took 6 bases from V and 0 from J, leaving 6 bases between them. Germline V gene data show CDR1 as ENHRY and CDR2 as SYGVKD. The CDR3 has 13 amino acids. The CDR3 nucleotides read TGTGCCATCAGGGACAGCTCTGGAAACACCATATATTTT. Protein sequence: CAIRDSSGNTIYF.

The chain uses TRBV6-1 and TRBJ1-2; 7 nucleotides agree with TRBD1. Germline CDR1 is MNHNS and CDR2 is SASEGT. V dropped 6 bases and J dropped 8; count of bases not matched to a gene: 12. The CDR3 spans 14 residues. The CDR3, as DNA: TGTGCCAGCAGGCCACTACAGGGGCCGCGGGGCTACACCTTC. Translating it yields CASRPLQGPRGYTF.

The rearrangement joins TRBV6-4 to TRBJ1-4; 9 bases match TRBD1. The CDR3 runs 12 residues. Looked up from germline, CDR1 is MRHNA and CDR2 is SNTAGT. Losses at the gene ends were 9 bases for V and 12 bases for J; bases not matched to a gene: 8. CDR3 amino acids: CARRETGGELFF. The CDR3 DNA reads as TGTGCCAGAAGGGAGACAGGGGGTGAACTGTTTTTT.

A remark on this clone: One junction end disagrees with the germline gene, perhaps due to a read error. The chain links TRBV9 to TRBJ1-3; the D gene is possibly TRBD1 (6 bases). Per germline, CDR1 SGDLS and CDR2 YYNGEE. This CDR3 has 17 amino acids. CDR3 coding DNA: TGTGCCAGCAGCGTAGTAGTTGGGGGGCACTCTGGAAACACAATATATTTT. It codes for CASSVVVGGHSGNTIYF.

This chain links TRBV29-1 with TRBJ2-1, with a tentative D call TRBD1 (6 bases). V lost 7 bases and J 5 bases, leaving 18 bases between the germline ends. The CDR3 has 14 residues. Germline-derived CDR1 and CDR2 are SQVTM and ANQGSEA. CDR3 in DNA: TGCAGCGCAGCACAGGGCCCCCTCAACAATGAGCAGTTCTTC. It translates to CSAAQGPLNNEQFF.

This chain connects TRBV4-2 to TRBJ2-1; D possibly corresponds to TRBD2 (5 bases). The V gene lost 8 bases and the J gene lost 0 bases, with 17 bases spanning the gap. The CDR3 has 16 residues. CDR1 and CDR2 (germline): LGHNA, YNFKEQ. The CDR3 nucleotides are TGTGCCAGCTACTCGGACTCTGCGAGCTCCTACAATGAGCAGTTCTTC. Residues: CASYSDSASSYNEQFF.

For this clone: Distinct nucleotide sequences in the sample also encode this CDR3. The DNA of the CDR3 is TGTGCCAGCAGTTTAGGGGTCAGGGGGAATCAGCCCCAGCATTTT. Translated: CASSLGVRGNQPQHF. The chain couples TRBV28 to TRBJ1-5; 7 nucleotides match TRBD1. The CDR3 loop spans 15 amino acids. V dropped 2 bases and J dropped 4; count of bases not matched to a gene: 5. Germline loops: CDR1 MDHEN, CDR2 SYDVKM.